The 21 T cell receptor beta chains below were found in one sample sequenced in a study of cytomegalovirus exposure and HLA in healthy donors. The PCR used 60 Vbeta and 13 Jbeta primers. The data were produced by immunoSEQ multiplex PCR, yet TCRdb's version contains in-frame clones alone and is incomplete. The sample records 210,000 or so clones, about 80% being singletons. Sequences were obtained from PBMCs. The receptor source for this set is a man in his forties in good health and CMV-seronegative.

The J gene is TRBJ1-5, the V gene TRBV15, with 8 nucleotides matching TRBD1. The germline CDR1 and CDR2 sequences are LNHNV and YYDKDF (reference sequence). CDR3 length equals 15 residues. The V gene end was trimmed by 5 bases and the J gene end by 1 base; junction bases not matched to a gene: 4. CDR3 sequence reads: CATSGHRGSNQPQHF. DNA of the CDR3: TGTGCCACCAGCGGCCACAGGGGGAGCAATCAGCCCCAGCATTTT.

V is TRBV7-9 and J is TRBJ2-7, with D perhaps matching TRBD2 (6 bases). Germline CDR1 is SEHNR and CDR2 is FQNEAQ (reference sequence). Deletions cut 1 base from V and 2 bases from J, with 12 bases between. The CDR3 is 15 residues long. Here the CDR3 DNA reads TGTGCCAGCAGCTTAGATGGACTACAGACCTACGAGCAGTACTTC. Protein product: CASSLDGLQTYEQYF.

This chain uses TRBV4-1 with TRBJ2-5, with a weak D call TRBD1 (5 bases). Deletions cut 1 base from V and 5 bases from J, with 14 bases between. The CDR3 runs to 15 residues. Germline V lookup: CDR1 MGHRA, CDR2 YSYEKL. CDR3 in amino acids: CASSQGGISGETQYF. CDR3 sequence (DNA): TGCGCCAGCAGCCAAGGTGGCATCTCAGGGGAGACCCAGTACTTC.

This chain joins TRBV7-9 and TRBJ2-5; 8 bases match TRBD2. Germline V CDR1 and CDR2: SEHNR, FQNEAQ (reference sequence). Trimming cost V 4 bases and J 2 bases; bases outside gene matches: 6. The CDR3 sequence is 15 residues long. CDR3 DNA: TGTGCCAGCAGCTCTCGGGGGGGCCCTCAAGAGACCCAGTACTTC. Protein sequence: CASSSRGGPQETQYF.

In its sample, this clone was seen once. CDR3 sequence (DNA): TGTGCCAGCAGCGTAGGGGGGGGAACCTACAATGAGCAGTTCTTC. Translating gives CASSVGGGTYNEQFF. The rearrangement links TRBV9 to TRBJ2-1; TRBD2 matches at 7 bases. Germline loops: CDR1 SGDLS, CDR2 YYNGEE. Trimming took 0 bases from V and 2 from J; bases not matched to a gene: 2. This CDR3 has 15 residues.

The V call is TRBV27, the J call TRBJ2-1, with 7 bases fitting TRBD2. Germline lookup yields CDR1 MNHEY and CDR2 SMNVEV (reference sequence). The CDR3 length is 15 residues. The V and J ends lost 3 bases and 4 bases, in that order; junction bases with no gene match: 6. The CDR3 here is CASSLAAGPYNEQFF. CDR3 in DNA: TGTGCCAGCAGTTTGGCAGCGGGACCTTACAATGAGCAGTTCTTC.

The CDR3 region is CASRARRGGNEQFF. The CDR3 DNA reads as TGTGCCAGCAGGGCCCGCAGGGGCGGGAATGAGCAGTTCTTC. The chain employs TRBV6-5 and TRBJ2-1, with D maybe TRBD1 (6 bases). Trimming shortened V by 6 bases and J by 7 bases, and 16 bases separated the two germline ends. CDR1 is MNHEY and CDR2 is SVGAGI in the germline V gene. The CDR3 contains 14 residues.

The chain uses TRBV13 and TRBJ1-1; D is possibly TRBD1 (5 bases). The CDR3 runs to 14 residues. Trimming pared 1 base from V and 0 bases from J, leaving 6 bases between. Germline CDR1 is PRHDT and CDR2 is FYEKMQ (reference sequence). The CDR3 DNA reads TGTGCCAGCAGCTTAGACAGGTTGAACACTGAAGCTTTCTTT. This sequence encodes CASSLDRLNTEAFF.

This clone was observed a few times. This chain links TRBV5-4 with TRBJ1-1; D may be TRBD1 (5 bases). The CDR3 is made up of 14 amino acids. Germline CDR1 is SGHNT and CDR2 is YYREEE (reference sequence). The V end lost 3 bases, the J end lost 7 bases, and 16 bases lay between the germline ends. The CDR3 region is CASSWAGPDLEAFF. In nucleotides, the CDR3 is TGTGCCAGCAGCTGGGCGGGGCCGGATCTTGAAGCTTTCTTT. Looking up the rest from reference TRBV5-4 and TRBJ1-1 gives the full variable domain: ETGVTQSPTHLIKTRGQQVTLRCSSQSGHNTVSWYQQALGQGPQFIFQYYREEENGRGNFPPRFSGLQFPNYSSELNVNALELDDSALYLCASSWAGPDLEAFFGQGTRLTVV.

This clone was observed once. As DNA, the CDR3 is TGCGCCAGCAGCCGCGGTCCGACTGACTTGACGCAGTATTTT. Amino acid sequence: CASSRGPTDLTQYF. The chain links TRBV4-1 to TRBJ2-3; no clear D. The V and J ends lost 4 bases and 9 bases respectively, with 17 bases between them. From germline, CDR1 is MGHRA and CDR2 YSYEKL. The CDR3 is made up of 14 amino acids.

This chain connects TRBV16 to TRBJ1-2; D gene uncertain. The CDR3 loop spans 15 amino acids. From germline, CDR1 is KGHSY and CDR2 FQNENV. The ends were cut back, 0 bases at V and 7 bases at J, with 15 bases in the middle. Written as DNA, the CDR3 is TGTGCCAGCAGCCAATCAAGTCCCGAGGTGGGTGGCTACACCTTC. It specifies CASSQSSPEVGGYTF.

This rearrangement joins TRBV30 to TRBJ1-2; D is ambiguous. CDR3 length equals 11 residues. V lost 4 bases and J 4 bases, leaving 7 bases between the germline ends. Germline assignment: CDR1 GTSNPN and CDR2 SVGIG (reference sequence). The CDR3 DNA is TGTGCCTGGACCAGAGGCTATGGCTACACCTTC. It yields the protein CAWTRGYGYTF.

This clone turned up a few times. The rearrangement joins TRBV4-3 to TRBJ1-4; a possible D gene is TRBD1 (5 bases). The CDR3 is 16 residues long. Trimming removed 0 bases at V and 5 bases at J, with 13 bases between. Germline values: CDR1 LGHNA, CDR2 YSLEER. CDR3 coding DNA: TGCGCCAGCAGCCAAGACCCTGGGGGACTAAATGAAAAACTGTTTTTT. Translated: CASSQDPGGLNEKLFF.

The CDR3, as DNA: TGTGCCAGCAGTTATAGCGGAAGCTCCTACAATGAGCAGTTCTTC. Encoded protein: CASSYSGSSYNEQFF. The chain links TRBV2 to TRBJ2-1; perhaps TRBD2 as D (6 bases). Deletions cut 5 bases from V and 0 bases from J, with 11 bases between. CDR1 is SNHLY and CDR2 is FYNNEI in the germline V gene. CDR3 length: 15 amino acids.

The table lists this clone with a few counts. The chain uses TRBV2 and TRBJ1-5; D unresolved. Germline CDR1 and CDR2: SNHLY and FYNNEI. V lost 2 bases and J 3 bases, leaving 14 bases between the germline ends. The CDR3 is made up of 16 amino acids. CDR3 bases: TGTGCCAGCAGTGAACAAGGAGGAGGTAACAATCAGCCCCAGCATTTT. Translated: CASSEQGGGNNQPQHF.

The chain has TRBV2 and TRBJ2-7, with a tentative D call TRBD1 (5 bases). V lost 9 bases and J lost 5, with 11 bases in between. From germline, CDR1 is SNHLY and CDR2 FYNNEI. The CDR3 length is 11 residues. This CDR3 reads CASRTSHEQYF. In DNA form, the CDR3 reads TGTGCCAGTCGGACAAGCCACGAGCAGTACTTC.

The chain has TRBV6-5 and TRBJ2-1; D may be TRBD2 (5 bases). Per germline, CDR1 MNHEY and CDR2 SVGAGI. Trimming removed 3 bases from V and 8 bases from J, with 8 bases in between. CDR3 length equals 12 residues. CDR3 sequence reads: CASSYAGDEQFF. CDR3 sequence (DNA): TGTGCCAGCAGTTATGCCGGGGATGAGCAGTTCTTC.

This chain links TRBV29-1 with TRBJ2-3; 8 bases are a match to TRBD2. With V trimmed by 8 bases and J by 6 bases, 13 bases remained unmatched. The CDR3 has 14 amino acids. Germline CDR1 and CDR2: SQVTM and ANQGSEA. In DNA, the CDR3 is TGCAGCCTCCTCGCCGGGGGGGCCCAGGATACGCAGTATTTT. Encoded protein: CSLLAGGAQDTQYF.

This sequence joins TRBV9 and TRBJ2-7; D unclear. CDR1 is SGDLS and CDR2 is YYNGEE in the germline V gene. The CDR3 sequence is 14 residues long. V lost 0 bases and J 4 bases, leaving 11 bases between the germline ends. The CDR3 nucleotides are TGTGCCAGCAGCGTAGCGCAGGTGGCTTACGAGCAGTACTTC. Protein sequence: CASSVAQVAYEQYF.

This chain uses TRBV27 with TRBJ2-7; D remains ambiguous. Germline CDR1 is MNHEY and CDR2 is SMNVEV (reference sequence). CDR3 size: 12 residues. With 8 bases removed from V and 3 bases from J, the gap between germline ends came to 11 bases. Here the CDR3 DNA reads TGTGCCAGCCGTCCGGGTTTCTACGAGCAGTACTTC. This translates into CASRPGFYEQYF.

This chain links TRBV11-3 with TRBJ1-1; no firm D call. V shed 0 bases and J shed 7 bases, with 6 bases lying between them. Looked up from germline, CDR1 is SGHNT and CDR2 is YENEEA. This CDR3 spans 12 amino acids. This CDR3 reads CASSLDSSEAFF. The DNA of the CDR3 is TGTGCCAGCAGCTTAGATTCCAGTGAAGCTTTCTTT. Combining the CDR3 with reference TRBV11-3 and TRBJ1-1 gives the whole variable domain EAGVVQSPRYKIIEKKQPVAFWCNPISGHNTLYWYLQNLGQGPELLIRYENEEAVDDSQLPKDRFSAERLKGVDSTLKIQPAELGDSAVYLCASSLDSSEAFFGQGTRLTVV.